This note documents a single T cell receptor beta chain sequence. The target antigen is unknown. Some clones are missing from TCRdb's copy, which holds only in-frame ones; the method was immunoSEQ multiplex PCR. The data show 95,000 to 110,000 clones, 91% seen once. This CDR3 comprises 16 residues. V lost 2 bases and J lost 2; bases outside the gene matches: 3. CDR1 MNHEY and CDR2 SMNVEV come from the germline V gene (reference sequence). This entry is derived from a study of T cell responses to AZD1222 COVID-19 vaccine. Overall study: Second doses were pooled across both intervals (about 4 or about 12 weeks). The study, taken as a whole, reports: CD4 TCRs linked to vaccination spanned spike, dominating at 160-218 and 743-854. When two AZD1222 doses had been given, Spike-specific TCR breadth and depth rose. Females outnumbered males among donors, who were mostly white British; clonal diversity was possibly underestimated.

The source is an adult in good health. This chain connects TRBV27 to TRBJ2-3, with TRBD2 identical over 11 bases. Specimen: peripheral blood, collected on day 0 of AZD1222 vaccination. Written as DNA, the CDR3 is TGTGCCAGCAGTTTACTAGCGGGAGGTTCCACAGATACGCAGTATTTT. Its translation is CASSLLAGGSTDTQYF.